This TCR beta chain was captured by sequencing in a study of a mutant IDH1 vaccine in newly diagnosed glioma (dated by TCRdb to 2020 to 2023). In terms of the full investigation: Of the roughly 31 treated patients, approximately 62% were male and around 40% were female, and the mean age was roughly 40 years. Longitudinal TCRB deep sequencing was done for roughly 23 treated patients, wherever samples were available for exploratory analyses. Six visits were used for peripheral blood collection: V03 (baseline), V05, V07, V10, V12 and V13. Before enrollment, patients had received standard therapy of radiotherapy alone, temozolomide alone, or radiochemotherapy with temozolomide; most received the combination.

The method was the immunoSEQ multiplex PCR assay. The hsTCRB Kit was used according to the manufacturer's protocol to amplify rearranged TCR beta chain sequences. TCRB libraries were sequenced on an Illumina MiSeq. In the authors' own workflow: Demultiplexing, trimming and gene mapping were performed with the kit vendor's proprietary platform. TCRdb obtained this table from immuneACCESS and retained in-frame rearrangements with V and J assigned. These tables miss some clones; where compared with another copy, unresolved V genes account for less than half of the shortfall, and the remainder is unexplained. Clonal size and the V and J genes are those of that table, whereas D and trimming came from the DNA. Counted in this sample were about 67,000 clones; about four fifths of them appeared once. The ten largest clones take up over 4% of the sample. Concerning this clone: Its target antigen remains unknown. The input lacks base qualities; no much larger clone sits a single base away.

Here is what the overall study found, with its caveats: Pseudoprogression appeared unrelated to alterations in the top peripheral T cell clonotypes detected by TCRB sequencing. It was noted by the authors that analyses of patient blood samples could not be reproduced owing to sample limitations. PBMC samples for TCRB deep sequencing were selected based on availability. Across multiple MHC alleles, vaccine-induced immune responses were seen in nearly 95% of patients.

What the time point label conveys for this sample: baseline, week 1 (first vaccination visit). This specimen's treatment or condition label, per the study, means: pre-vaccination baseline after standard-of-care therapy. The donors had newly diagnosed IDH1-mutant astrocytomas of WHO grade 3 or 4 that showed loss of nuclear ATRX. The samples were drawn from NOA16, a multicentre, single-arm, open-label phase I trial in Germany that tested a mutant IDH1 peptide vaccine in humans for the first time. Visit V03 blood draws served as the baseline sample for immunogenicity testing. Genomic DNA for TCRB sequencing was extracted from EDTA blood using the DNeasy Blood and Tissue Kit. This specimen was peripheral blood mononuclear cells (PBMCs), taken from a glioma patient treated with radiotherapy, temozolomide or both. This TCR was recovered from a woman between 18 and 30 years old with glioma. Some clones in this sample may be carry-over from other donors' samples.

The DNA sequence follows: TGTGCCAGCAGCTGGGGGACTTTGGGGGAGACCCAGTACTTC. Translated, this gives CASSWGTLGETQYF. The V gene is TRBV5-6 and the J gene is TRBJ2-5; the D gene is possibly TRBD2, with 6 bases matching. The germline ends are 14 bases apart after V is trimmed by 3 bases and J by 5 bases. The CDR3 measures 14 amino acids from cysteine to phenylalanine. Only the CDR3 DNA stays, 42 bases, in frame from base 1. CDR1 and CDR2, per the germline V gene, are SGHDT and YYEEEE.